This is a list of T cell receptor beta chains from one sample in a study of Graves' ophthalmopathy and Graves' hyperthyroidism. TCRdb itself ran the multiplex PCR reads through MiXCR, one entry per CDR3 protein. The sample holds about 240,000 distinct CDR3 sequences, around 42% seen once. Input material: peripheral blood. Receptors originate from an adult man with Graves' ophthalmopathy. Both conserved end residues are part of each CDR3. A D gene is named only where the DNA matches it firmly. Size is omitted from some rows. Given values are once, few, many or a class for expanded clones.

TRBD2,-,TRBJ2-2,TRBV7-2,TGTGCCAGCAGCATGGGACTAGCGGGAACCGGGGAGCTGTTTTTT,CASSMGLAGTGELFF
-,-,TRBJ2-7,TRBV10-3,TGTGCCAGCAACGGGGCAGACTACGAGCAGTACTTC,CASNGADYEQYF
-,-,TRBJ2-7,TRBV10-2,TGCGCCAGCAGATCAGGCCGGGACATCGAGCAGTACTTC,CASRSGRDIEQYF
TRBD1,few,TRBJ1-2,TRBV7-9,TGTGCCAGCAGCCCCACAGGGGGCAGAAACTATGGCTACACCTTC,CASSPTGGRNYGYTF
-,-,TRBJ1-2,TRBV29-1,TGCAGCGTTGGACAGCCCACTAACTATGGCTACACCTTC,CSVGQPTNYGYTF
-,few,TRBJ1-2,TRBV9,TGTGCCAGCAGCGTAGGGGTAGGGGACTATGGCTACACCTTC,CASSVGVGDYGYTF
-,few,TRBJ1-2,TRBV29-1,TGCAGCGTTGAGGACGGAAGGAAGGTCTATGGCTACACCTTC,CSVEDGRKVYGYTF
TRBD2,-,TRBJ2-7,TRBV29-1,TGCAGCGTCTCTAGCGGGCCCAGCTCCTACGAGCAGTACTTC,CSVSSGPSSYEQYF
-,-,TRBJ1-6,TRBV9,TGTGCCAGCACCGGGGTTAATTCACCCTTCCACTTT,CASTGVNSPFHF
-,-,TRBJ2-2,TRBV5-1,TGCGCCAGCAGCTTCTACACCGGGGAGCTGTTTTTT,CASSFYTGELFF
-,-,TRBJ2-5,TRBV11-2,TGTGCCAGCAGCCAGTCCGCATGGGAGACCCAGTACTTC,CASSQSAWETQYF
-,many,TRBJ1-2,TRBV2,TGTGCCAGCAGTGGGACACCGTATGGCTACACCTTC,CASSGTPYGYTF
-,-,TRBJ1-1,TRBV4-3,TGCGCCAGCAGCCAAGGGCAAGGGGGTTTCGAAGCTTTCTTT,CASSQGQGGFEAFF
TRBD1,-,TRBJ2-7,TRBV29-1,TGCAGCGTTGAAGATTCGACAGGGCCTTCCTACGAGCAGTACTTC,CSVEDSTGPSYEQYF
-,few,TRBJ2-7,TRBV29-1,TGCAGCGTTGGGAGTCAAAGCTCCTACGAGCAGTACTTC,CSVGSQSSYEQYF
TRBD1,-,TRBJ2-5,TRBV24-1,TGTGCCACCAGTGATTCCGGGACAGGGCTGGAGACCCAGTACTTC,CATSDSGTGLETQYF
-,-,TRBJ1-1,TRBV6-1,TGTGCCAGCAGTTACTCGATCATAGGGGCGACTGAAGCTTTCTTT,CASSYSIIGATEAFF
-,-,TRBJ1-1,TRBV7-2,TGTGCCAGCAGCCCACACAAAGGGAGGGGCGAAGCTTTCTTT,CASSPHKGRGEAFF
TRBD2,-,TRBJ2-5,TRBV5-6,TGTGCCAGCAGCGAAACTAGCGGGGGGCGCCAAGAGACCCAGTACTTC,CASSETSGGRQETQYF
TRBD1,-,TRBJ2-1,TRBV9,TGTGCCAGCAGCGGCGTTGGGGTAGGGGGCTTCGAGCAGTTCTTC,CASSGVGVGGFEQFF
-,few,TRBJ1-5,TRBV7-2,TGTGCCAGCAGCTTTGGGGCAGATCAGCCCCAGCATTTT,CASSFGADQPQHF
-,few,TRBJ2-7,TRBV5-1,TGCGCCAGCCACGAGGGGCTCGAGCAGTACTTC,CASHEGLEQYF
-,-,TRBJ1-2,TRBV19,TGTGCCAGTAGTGTTGGTTTACCCGCGGGCTATGGCTACACCTTC,CASSVGLPAGYGYTF
-,few,TRBJ2-2,TRBV29-1,TGCAGCGTTGCTCAGGGGAACACCGGGGAGCTGTTTTTT,CSVAQGNTGELFF
-,-,TRBJ1-2,TRBV11-2,TGTGCCAGCAGCTTAGTCCCGGGGGTTGGTGGCTACACCTTC,CASSLVPGVGGYTF
-,-,TRBJ2-2,TRBV7-6,TGTGCCAGCAGCTTTCAGTTAACCGGGGAGCTGTTTTTT,CASSFQLTGELFF
-,-,TRBJ1-2,TRBV28,TGTGCCAGCAGTTTAGGGGGTGGACGATTCTATGGCTACACCTTC,CASSLGGGRFYGYTF
TRBD1,few,TRBJ2-7,TRBV29-1,TGCAGCGTTGAAGGGACAGGGACTCATTCCTACGAGCAGTACTTC,CSVEGTGTHSYEQYF
-,-,TRBJ1-1,TRBV20-1,TGCAGTGCTAGAGACCTCCGGGGGTTCACTGAAGCTTTCTTT,CSARDLRGFTEAFF
-,-,TRBJ2-7,TRBV24-1,TGTGCCACCAGTGAAGCAGGGTGGGGGAACGAGCAGTACTTC,CATSEAGWGNEQYF
TRBD1,-,TRBJ1-1,TRBV7-9,TGTGCCAGCAGCTTAGGCAGGGGGTTGAACACTGAAGCTTTCTTT,CASSLGRGLNTEAFF
-,many,TRBJ1-1,TRBV29-1,TGCAGCGTTGAAGATCAACAGGAGGGAGAAGCTTTCTTT,CSVEDQQEGEAFF
-,-,TRBJ1-3,TRBV25-1,TGTGCCAGCAGAGACTTTAGCTCTGGAAACACCATATATTTT,CASRDFSSGNTIYF
TRBD1,-,TRBJ1-4,TRBV7-9,TGCGCCAGCAGCTTGAGACAGGGGGCCCGTAATGAAAAACTGTTTTTT,CASSLRQGARNEKLFF
-,-,TRBJ1-4,TRBV5-4,TGTGCCAGCAGCTTGGGCCTGGCTAATGAAAAACTGTTTTTT,CASSLGLANEKLFF
-,many,TRBJ1-2,TRBV2,TGTGCCAGCAACGGGGTAGCTCGCTACACCTTC,CASNGVARYTF
TRBD2,few,TRBJ2-5,TRBV20-1,TGCAGTGCTAGAGACACTAGCGGGAGACAAGAGACCCAGTACTTC,CSARDTSGRQETQYF
TRBD1,-,TRBJ1-2,TRBV7-9,TGTGCCAGCAGCAAGAGACAGGGCGATCGGCATGGCTACACCTTC,CASSKRQGDRHGYTF
TRBD1,-,TRBJ1-2,TRBV4-1,TGCGCCAGCAGCCAGTTGTACAGGGGGAAAGCTGGCTACACCTTC,CASSQLYRGKAGYTF
-,few,TRBJ2-7,TRBV12-3/TRBV12-4,TGTGCCAGCACCACGGACCGTTCGGACGAGCAGTACTTC,CASTTDRSDEQYF
TRBD2,many,TRBJ2-5,TRBV29-1,TGCAGCGTTGAGGCCGGGGGGGTGGTAGAGACCCAGTACTTC,CSVEAGGVVETQYF
-,-,TRBJ1-2,TRBV12-3/TRBV12-4,TGTGCCAGCAGTTTAGTTCCGCGGGGTGGCTACACCTTC,CASSLVPRGGYTF
-,few,TRBJ2-2,TRBV5-1,TGCGCCAGCAGCTTGAACAGGGAGGGCACCGGGGAGCTGTTTTTT,CASSLNREGTGELFF
-,many,TRBJ1-5,TRBV6-4,TGTGCCAGCCCACTCCACCACAGGAGCAATCAGCCCCAGCATTTT,CASPLHHRSNQPQHF
TRBD2,few,TRBJ2-5,TRBV9,TGTGCCAGCAGCTCGACTAGCGGACAAGAGACCCAGTACTTC,CASSSTSGQETQYF
-,-,TRBJ1-1,TRBV7-2,TGTGCCAGCAGCTTGGCCGGGACTTCGAACACTGAAGCTTTCTTT,CASSLAGTSNTEAFF
-,-,TRBJ2-7,TRBV29-1,TGCAGCGTAGGAGGCCAGGGCCTCTACGAGCAGTACTTC,CSVGGQGLYEQYF
-,few,TRBJ2-7,TRBV6-4,TGTGCCAGCAGTGACTACTACGAGCAGTACTTC,CASSDYYEQYF